This TCR beta chain is drawn from a study of blood T cell repertoires in COVID-19. Overall study: Italy, Spain and the United States were the sources of the convalescent and acute COVID-19 samples. The cDNA or gDNA used as material had been derived from T cells, B-cell-depleted T cells, or PBMCs.

The CDR3 runs 16 residues. Germline V gives CDR1 SGHRS, CDR2 YFSETQ. The V segment lost 3 bases and the J segment 13 bases; nucleotides outside the gene matches: 17. Original handling: Amplified reference gene primers provided the basis for estimating nucleated cell counts. Method: immunoSEQ multiplex PCR; TCRdb's copy keeps in-frame clones and lacks some. The DNA gave D and trimming, while V, J and clone size come from that table. The profile covers approximately 15,000 clones, with approximately 80% appearing a single time and about 15% taken by the ten largest. The chain recombines TRBV5-1 with TRBJ1-4; 8 nucleotides agree with TRBD1. The TCR sequence derives from a human donor in a cohort sampled during active COVID-19. Sequencing input: peripheral blood. CDR3: CASSWLPGQAKVGLFF. CDR3 nucleotide sequence: TGCGCCAGCAGCTGGCTTCCGGGACAGGCCAAGGTGGGACTGTTTTTT.